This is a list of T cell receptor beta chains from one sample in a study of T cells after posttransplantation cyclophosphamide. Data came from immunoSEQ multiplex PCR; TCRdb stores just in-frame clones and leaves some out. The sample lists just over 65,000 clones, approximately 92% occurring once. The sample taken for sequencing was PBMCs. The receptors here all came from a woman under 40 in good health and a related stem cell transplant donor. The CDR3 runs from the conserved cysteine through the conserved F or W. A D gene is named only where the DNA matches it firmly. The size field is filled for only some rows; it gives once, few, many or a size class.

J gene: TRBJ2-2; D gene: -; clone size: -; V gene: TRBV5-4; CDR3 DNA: TGTGCCAGCAGCTTGGGACAGGCAACCGGGGAGCTGTTTTTT; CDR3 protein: CASSLGQATGELFF
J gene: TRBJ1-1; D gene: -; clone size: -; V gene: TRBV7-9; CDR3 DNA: TGTGCCAGCAGCTTAGTTAGGGGAGCTGAAGCTTTCTTT; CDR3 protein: CASSLVRGAEAFF
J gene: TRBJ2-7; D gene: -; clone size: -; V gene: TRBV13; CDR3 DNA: TGTGCCAGCAGCTTAACGGAGGGGGCCTACGAGCAGTACTTC; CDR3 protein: CASSLTEGAYEQYF
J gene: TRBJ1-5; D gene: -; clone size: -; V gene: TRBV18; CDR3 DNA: TGTGCCAGCTCGCTTCAGGGTAATCAGCCCCAGCATTTT; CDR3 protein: CASSLQGNQPQHF
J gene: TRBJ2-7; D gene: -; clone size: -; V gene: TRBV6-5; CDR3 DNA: TGTGCCAGCAGTTACAGCAGGGCACCCTACGAGCAGTACTTC; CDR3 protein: CASSYSRAPYEQYF
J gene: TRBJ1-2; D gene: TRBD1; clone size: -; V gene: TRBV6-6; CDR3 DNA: TGTGCCAGCAGTTACGGGACAGGGGTGGACTATGGCTACACCTTC; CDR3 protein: CASSYGTGVDYGYTF
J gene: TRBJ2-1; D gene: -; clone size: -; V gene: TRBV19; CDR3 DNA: TGTGCCAGTAGTATCTCCGGGGGGCGCTACAATGAGCAGTTCTTC; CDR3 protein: CASSISGGRYNEQFF
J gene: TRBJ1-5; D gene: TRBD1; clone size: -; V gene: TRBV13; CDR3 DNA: TGTGCCAGCAGCTTAGGTGGGCAGGGGGTCGGTCAGCCCCAGCATTTT; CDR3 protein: CASSLGGQGVGQPQHF
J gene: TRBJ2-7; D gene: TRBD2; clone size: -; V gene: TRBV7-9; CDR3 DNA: TGTGCCAGCAGCTACGGGGGGGCGGACGAGCAGTACTTC; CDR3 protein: CASSYGGADEQYF
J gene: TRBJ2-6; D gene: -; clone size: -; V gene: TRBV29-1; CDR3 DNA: TGCAGCGTGCAACCGGCTGGGTCCGGGGCCAACGTCCTGACTTTC; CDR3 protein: CSVQPAGSGANVLTF
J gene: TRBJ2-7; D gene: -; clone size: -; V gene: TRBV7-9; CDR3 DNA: TGTGCCAGCAGCCCAACCCACTACGAGCAGTACTTC; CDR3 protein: CASSPTHYEQYF
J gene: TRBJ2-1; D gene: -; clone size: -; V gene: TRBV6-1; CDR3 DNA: TGTGCCAGCAGAGGATTGACTAGTCACAATGAGCAGTTCTTC; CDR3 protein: CASRGLTSHNEQFF
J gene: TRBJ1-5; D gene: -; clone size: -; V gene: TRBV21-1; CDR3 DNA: TGTGCCAGCAGCAAGGGGGCAGTCGCTCAGCCCCAGCATTTT; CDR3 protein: CASSKGAVAQPQHF
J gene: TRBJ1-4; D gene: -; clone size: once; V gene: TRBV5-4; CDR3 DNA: TGTGCCAGCAGCCTGCGGGGCCGAGGTGAAAAACTGTTTTTT; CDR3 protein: CASSLRGRGEKLFF
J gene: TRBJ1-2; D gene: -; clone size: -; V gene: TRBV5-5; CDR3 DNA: TGTGCCAGCAGCTTGGGAGGACACCTCTCCGGCTATGGCTACACCTTC; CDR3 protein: CASSLGGHLSGYGYTF
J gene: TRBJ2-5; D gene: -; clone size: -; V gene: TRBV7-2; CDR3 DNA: TGTGCCAGCAGCTCCCTTATTGGGGTGGAGGAGACCCAGTACTTC; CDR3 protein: CASSSLIGVEETQYF
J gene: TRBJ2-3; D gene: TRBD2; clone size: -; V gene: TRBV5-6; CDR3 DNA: TGTGCCAGCAGCTTGGAAAGGAGCGGGGGGCGACGTAACGGGGATACGCAGTATTTT; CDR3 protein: CASSLERSGGRRNGDTQYF
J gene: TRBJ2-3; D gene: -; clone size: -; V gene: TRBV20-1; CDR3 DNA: TGCAGTGCTCCCTACACAGATACGCAGTATTTT; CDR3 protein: CSAPYTDTQYF
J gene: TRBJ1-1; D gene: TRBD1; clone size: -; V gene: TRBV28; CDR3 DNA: TGTGCCAGCAGGCGACAGGGGAACACTGAAGCTTTCTTT; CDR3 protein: CASRRQGNTEAFF
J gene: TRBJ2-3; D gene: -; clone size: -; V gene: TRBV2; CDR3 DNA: TGTGCCAGCAGTGATGAATATATCTCAGATTCTAGCACAGATACGCAGTATTTT; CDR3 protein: CASSDEYISDSSTDTQYF
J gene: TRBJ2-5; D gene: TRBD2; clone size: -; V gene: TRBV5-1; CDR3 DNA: TGCGCCAGCAGCTTCTATAGCGGGGGACAAGAGACCCAGTACTTC; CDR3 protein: CASSFYSGGQETQYF
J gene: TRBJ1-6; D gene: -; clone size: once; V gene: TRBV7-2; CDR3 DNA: TGTGCCAGCAGCTTAGTAATGGCCGGCACTAATAATTCACCCCTCCACTTT; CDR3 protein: CASSLVMAGTNNSPLHF
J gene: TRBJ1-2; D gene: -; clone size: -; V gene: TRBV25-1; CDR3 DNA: TGTGCCAGCAGTGGGTACCGGGACATCCACGGCTACACCTTC; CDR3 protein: CASSGYRDIHGYTF
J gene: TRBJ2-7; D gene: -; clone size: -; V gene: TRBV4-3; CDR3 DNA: TGCGCCAGCAGCCAAGATCACCGGGGGGCCCCCGGGTCCTACGAGCAGTACTTC; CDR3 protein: CASSQDHRGAPGSYEQYF
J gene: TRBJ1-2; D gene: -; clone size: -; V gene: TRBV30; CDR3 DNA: TGTGCCTGGAGCGTCCAGGGAATAGGAGTCTATGGCTACACCTTC; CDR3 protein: CAWSVQGIGVYGYTF
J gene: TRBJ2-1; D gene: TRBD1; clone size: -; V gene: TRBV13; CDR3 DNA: TGTGCCATTCGACAGGGGGCCTACAATGAGCAGTTCTTC; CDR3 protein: CAIRQGAYNEQFF
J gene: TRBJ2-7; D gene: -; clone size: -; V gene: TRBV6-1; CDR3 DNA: TGTGCCAGCAGTGGGGCCCTTCGAGTGGCGGACTACGAGCAGTACTTC; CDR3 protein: CASSGALRVADYEQYF
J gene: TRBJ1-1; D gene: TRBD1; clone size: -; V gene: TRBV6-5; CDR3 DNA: TGTGCCAGCAGTTACCGACAGGGCACTGAAGCTTTCTTT; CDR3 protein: CASSYRQGTEAFF
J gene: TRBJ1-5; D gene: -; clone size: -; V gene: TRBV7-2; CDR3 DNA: TGTGCCAGCAGCTTTACATCGGGCAATCAGCCCCAGCATTTT; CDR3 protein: CASSFTSGNQPQHF